This TCR beta chain was recorded in a study of identical twins. With respect to this clonotype: The antigen is unknown.

One entry per CDR3 protein, called by TCRdb with MiXCR from the 5' RACE reads. The sample yields around 480,000 distinct CDR3 sequences, more than 13% seen once. Healthy Caucasians made up all donors. Study-wide results and caveats: High-abundance cord blood beta clonotypes had fewer insertions; memory repertoires showed none.

These data were likewise used in another study, on yellow fever vaccine responses in identical twins.

Sequenced sample: CD4+ T cells sorted from blood. The clonotype was recovered from a woman younger than 30 in good health.

CDR3 in amino acids: CASSLFTANNSPLHF. The CDR3 nucleotides are TGTGCCAGCAGCTTATTTACAGCGAATAATTCACCCCTCCACTTT. The V call is TRBV7-8, the J call TRBJ1-6, with no clear D. The CDR3 runs 15 residues. CDR1 and CDR2 (germline): SGHVS, FQNEAQ. V was cut by 2 bases and J by 5 bases, with 10 bases left in between.